A single sample gave rise to the 17 T cell receptor beta chains below, sequenced in a study of T cell responses to AZD1222 COVID-19 vaccine. Clones were read by immunoSEQ multiplex PCR, and TCRdb kept only the in-frame ones, dropping some. This table holds about 99,000 clones, about 89% found once. The material was peripheral blood, obtained 28 days after the second dose of the MenACWY control vaccine. Source of these receptors: an adult who received the MenACWY meningococcal vaccine as a control.

The rearrangement links TRBV30 to TRBJ2-7; 7 bases map to TRBD1. The CDR3 contains 14 residues. CDR1 is GTSNPN, CDR2 SVGIG, per germline (reference sequence). The J segment lost 3 bases and the V segment lost 2 bases, leaving 7 bases of the junction unmatched. Written as DNA, the CDR3 is TGTGCCTGGAGTCGCTCGGGACAGTACTACGAGCAGTACTTC. Translation gives CAWSRSGQYYEQYF.

The V gene is TRBV19, the J gene TRBJ1-1; perhaps TRBD1 as D (5 bases). Trimming took off 7 bases at V and 4 bases at J, with 16 bases between the two ends. The germline CDR1 and CDR2 sequences are LNHDA and SQIVND (reference sequence). The CDR3 has 14 amino acids. CDR3 in DNA: TGTGCCAGTAACGGGGGATGGTCTAGCACTGAAGCTTTCTTT. Translation gives CASNGGWSSTEAFF.

The chain carries TRBV3-1 (or the pseudogene TRBV3-2) and TRBJ1-2; D might be TRBD1 (6 bases). Trimming pared 2 bases from V and 8 bases from J, leaving 18 bases between. There are 15 residues in the CDR3. The germline V gene has CDR1 LGHDT and CDR2 YNNKEL (reference sequence). CDR3 in amino acids: CASSQQGTGRYGYTF. The CDR3 bases are TGTGCCAGCAGCCAACAGGGGACCGGGAGGTACGGCTACACCTTC.

The chain couples TRBV24-1 to TRBJ2-2; perhaps TRBD1 as D (5 bases). CDR1 and CDR2 from the germline V gene are KGHDR and SFDVKD. Trimming left V 6 bases short and J 6 bases short, with 13 bases between. The CDR3 has 14 residues. As DNA, the CDR3 is TGTGCCACCAGTCCAGCCAGGGATTCCGGGGAGCTGTTTTTT. This gives the protein CATSPARDSGELFF.

As DNA, the CDR3 is TGTGCCAGCAGCAAACCCGGGACAAAGCTATTCGAGACCCAGTACTTC. This sequence encodes CASSKPGTKLFETQYF. The chain combines TRBV21-1 with TRBJ2-5; the D call of TRBD1 is as the table states it, not checked on the DNA. TRBV21-1 is a pseudogene. The CDR3 is 16 residues long.

J is TRBJ1-2 and V is TRBV19; 12 nucleotides match TRBD1. This CDR3 has 16 amino acids. Germline trimming cut 5 bases from V and 4 bases from J; bases unmatched to any gene: 8. The germline V gene has CDR1 LNHDA and CDR2 SQIVND (reference sequence). The CDR3 loop reads CASSPGGQGALYGYTF. Written as DNA, the CDR3 is TGTGCCAGTAGTCCTGGGGGACAGGGGGCCCTCTATGGCTACACCTTC.

The J gene is TRBJ2-2, the V gene TRBV12-5; D unresolved. The CDR3 runs 12 residues. Germline CDR1 LGHNT, CDR2 FRNRAP. Trimming stripped 1 base from V and 8 bases from J, with 5 bases between. CDR3 sequence reads: CASGLDLGELFF. Here the CDR3 DNA reads TGTGCTAGTGGTTTGGACCTTGGGGAGCTGTTTTTT.

J is TRBJ1-6 and V is TRBV4-3; TRBD1 matches at 7 bases. V was pared by 0 bases and J by 8 bases, with 4 bases of the junction left unmatched. Germline values: CDR1 LGHNA, CDR2 YSLEER. The CDR3 length is 15 residues. The CDR3 is CASSQDADRDSPLHF. The CDR3, as DNA: TGCGCCAGCAGCCAAGACGCAGACAGGGATTCACCCCTCCACTTT.

The chain recombines TRBV27 with TRBJ1-1, with 8 bases identical to TRBD1. Germline loops: CDR1 MNHEY, CDR2 SMNVEV (reference sequence). This CDR3 contains 14 residues. J lost 1 base, V lost 6 bases, and 4 bases had no gene match. The CDR3 reads CASSLDRANTEAFF. The CDR3 nucleotides read TGTGCCAGCAGCCTGGACAGGGCGAACACTGAAGCTTTCTTT.

In regard to this clone: The same CDR3 also results from other DNA sequences found in this sample. The rearrangement uses TRBV2 and TRBJ2-3; weak D call: TRBD2 (6 bases). V gave up 6 bases and J gave up 5 bases, with 6 bases separating them. The CDR3 extends over 11 amino acids. Germline V gene lookup returns CDR1 SNHLY and CDR2 FYNNEI. The CDR3 sequence is CASREGDTQYF. The CDR3 DNA reads as TGTGCCAGCAGGGAGGGAGATACGCAGTATTTT.

This clone was seen only a few times. The chain links TRBV19 to TRBJ1-2; D is perhaps TRBD1 (6 bases). Germline CDR1 reads LNHDA; CDR2 reads SQIVND (reference sequence). The CDR3 covers 15 residues. Trimming shortened V by 0 bases and J by 4 bases, and 12 bases separated the two germline ends. The CDR3 bases are TGTGCCAGTAGTATAGAAGGCCGGACAGTCTATGGCTACACCTTC. Translating it yields CASSIEGRTVYGYTF.

The chain joins TRBV5-1 to TRBJ2-3; D is undetermined. V was shortened by 0 bases and J by 4 bases, with 15 bases between the two germline ends. CDR3 length: 16 residues. Per germline, CDR1 SGHRS and CDR2 YFSETQ. The DNA of the CDR3 is TGCGCCAGCAGCTTGGCCAACAGCCATGGGGCAGATACGCAGTATTTT. It is translated as CASSLANSHGADTQYF.

Turning to this clone: This same CDR3 is encoded by further DNA sequences in the sample. The chain couples TRBV19 to TRBJ1-1, with D hard to call. V lost 3 bases, J lost 2 bases, and 7 bases lay in between. Germline CDR1 and CDR2: LNHDA and SQIVND (reference sequence). The CDR3 spans 13 residues. DNA of the CDR3: TGTGCCAGTAGTATGACGGATAACACTGAAGCTTTCTTT. Amino acid sequence: CASSMTDNTEAFF.

This chain links TRBV3-1 (or the pseudogene TRBV3-2) with TRBJ2-6; D is possibly TRBD1 (5 bases). V gave up 4 bases and J gave up 3 bases, with 13 bases separating them. This CDR3 has 16 residues. CDR1 and CDR2 from the germline V gene are LGHDT and YNNKEL (reference sequence). CDR3 sequence reads: CASSPETDIGANVLTF. CDR3 DNA: TGTGCCAGCAGCCCAGAGACAGACATTGGGGCCAACGTCCTGACTTTC.

This sequence joins TRBV18 and TRBJ1-2, with 10 bases fitting TRBD1. Germline V gene lookup returns CDR1 KGHSH and CDR2 LQKENI. J gave up 3 bases and V 4 bases, and 20 bases lay outside the gene matches. The CDR3 is 20 residues long. Here the CDR3 reads CASSQNNRDRGPPRDYGYTF. The DNA of the CDR3 is TGTGCCAGCTCACAAAATAACCGGGACAGGGGACCCCCACGGGACTATGGCTACACCTTC.

The CDR3: CASSLSPVSRGADTQYF. The CDR3 bases are TGTGCCAGCAGTTTATCCCCGGTGTCCCGGGGGGCAGATACGCAGTATTTT. J is TRBJ2-3 and V is TRBV27; 7 nucleotides line up with TRBD2. V lost 0 bases, J lost 4 bases, and 10 bases stayed unmatched. The CDR3 spans 17 residues. CDR1 MNHEY and CDR2 SMNVEV come from the germline V gene (reference sequence).

The rearrangement uses TRBV4-3 and TRBJ2-1; D gene unclear. The CDR3 loop spans 15 amino acids. Trimming removed 0 bases from V and 3 bases from J, with 9 bases in between. CDR1 and CDR2 from the germline V gene are LGHNA and YSLEER. The CDR3 sequence is CASSQEGSLYNEQFF. For the CDR3, the DNA is TGCGCCAGCAGCCAAGAGGGCAGCCTCTACAATGAGCAGTTCTTC.